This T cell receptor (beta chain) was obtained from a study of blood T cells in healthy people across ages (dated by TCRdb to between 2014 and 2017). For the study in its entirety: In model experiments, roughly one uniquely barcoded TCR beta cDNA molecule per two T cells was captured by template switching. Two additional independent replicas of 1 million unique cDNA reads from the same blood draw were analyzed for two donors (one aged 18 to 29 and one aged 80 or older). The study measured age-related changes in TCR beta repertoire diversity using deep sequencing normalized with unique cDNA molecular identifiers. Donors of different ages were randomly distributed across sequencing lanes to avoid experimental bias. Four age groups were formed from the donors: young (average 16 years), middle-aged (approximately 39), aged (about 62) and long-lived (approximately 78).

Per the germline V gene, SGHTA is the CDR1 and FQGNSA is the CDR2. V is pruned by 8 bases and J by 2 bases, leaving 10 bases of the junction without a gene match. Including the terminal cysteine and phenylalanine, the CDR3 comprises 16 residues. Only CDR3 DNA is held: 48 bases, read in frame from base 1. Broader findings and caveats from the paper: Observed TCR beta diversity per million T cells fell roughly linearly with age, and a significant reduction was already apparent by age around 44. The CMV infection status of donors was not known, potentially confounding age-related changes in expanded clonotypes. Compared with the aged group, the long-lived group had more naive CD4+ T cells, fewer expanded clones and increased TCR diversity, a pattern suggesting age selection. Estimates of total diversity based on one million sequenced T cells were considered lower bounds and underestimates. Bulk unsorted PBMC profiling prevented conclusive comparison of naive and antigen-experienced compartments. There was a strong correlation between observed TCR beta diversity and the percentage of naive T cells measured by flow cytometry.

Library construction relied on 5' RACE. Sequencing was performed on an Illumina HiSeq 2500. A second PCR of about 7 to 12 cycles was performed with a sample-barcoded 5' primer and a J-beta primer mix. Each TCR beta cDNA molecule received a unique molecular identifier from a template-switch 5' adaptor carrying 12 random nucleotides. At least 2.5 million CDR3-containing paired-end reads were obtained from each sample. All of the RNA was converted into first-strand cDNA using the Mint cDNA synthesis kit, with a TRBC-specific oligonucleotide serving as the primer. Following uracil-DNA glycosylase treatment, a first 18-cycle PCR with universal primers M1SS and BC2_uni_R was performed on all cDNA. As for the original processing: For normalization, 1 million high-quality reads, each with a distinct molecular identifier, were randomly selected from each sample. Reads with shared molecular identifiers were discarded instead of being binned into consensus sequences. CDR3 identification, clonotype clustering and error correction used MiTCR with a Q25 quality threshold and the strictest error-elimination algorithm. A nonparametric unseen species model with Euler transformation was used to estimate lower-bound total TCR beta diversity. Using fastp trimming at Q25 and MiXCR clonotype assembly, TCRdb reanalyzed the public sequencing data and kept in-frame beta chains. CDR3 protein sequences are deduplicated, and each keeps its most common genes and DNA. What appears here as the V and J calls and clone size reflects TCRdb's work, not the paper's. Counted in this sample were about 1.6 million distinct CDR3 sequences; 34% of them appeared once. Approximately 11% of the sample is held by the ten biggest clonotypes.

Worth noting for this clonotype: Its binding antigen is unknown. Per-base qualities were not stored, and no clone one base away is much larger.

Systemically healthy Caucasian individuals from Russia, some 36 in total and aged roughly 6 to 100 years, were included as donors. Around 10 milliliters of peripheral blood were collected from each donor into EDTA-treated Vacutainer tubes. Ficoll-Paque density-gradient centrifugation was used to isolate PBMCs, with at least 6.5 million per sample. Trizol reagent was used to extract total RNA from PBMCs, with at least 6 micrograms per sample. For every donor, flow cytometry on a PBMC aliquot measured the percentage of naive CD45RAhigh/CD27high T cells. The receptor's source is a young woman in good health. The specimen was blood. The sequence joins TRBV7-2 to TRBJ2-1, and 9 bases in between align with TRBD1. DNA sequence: TGTGCCAGCGCCTCATTGGGACAGGGCACCTACAATGAGCAGTTCTTC. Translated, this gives CASASLGQGTYNEQFF.